These 26 T cell receptor beta chains were sequenced from one sample in a study of radiotherapy plus CTLA-4 blockade in lung cancer. Some clones are missing from TCRdb's copy, which holds only in-frame ones; the method was immunoSEQ multiplex PCR. The sample lists about 49,000 clones, approximately 79% occurring once. The sample consisted of peripheral blood, taken from a patient treated with radiotherapy plus ipilimumab. The receptor set was obtained from a human donor with non-small cell lung cancer who had stable disease on radiotherapy plus ipilimumab.

In its sample, this clone was seen once. The chain carries TRBV5-4 and TRBJ2-1, with D tentatively TRBD1 (5 bases). Germline CDR1 is SGHNT and CDR2 is YYREEE (reference sequence). The CDR3 covers 12 residues. V was clipped by 4 bases and J by 7 bases, with 9 bases between them. CDR3 in DNA: TGTGCCAGCAGCAGGGGATCAAATGAGCAGTTCTTC. Amino acid sequence: CASSRGSNEQFF. The complete variable domain, with remaining parts taken from reference TRBV5-4 and TRBJ2-1, reads ETGVTQSPTHLIKTRGQQVTLRCSSQSGHNTVSWYQQALGQGPQFIFQYYREEENGRGNFPPRFSGLQFPNYSSELNVNALELDDSALYLCASSRGSNEQFFGPGTRLTVL.

This clone was seen a single time. This chain links TRBV5-1 with TRBJ1-1, with D perhaps TRBD1 (5 bases). The CDR3 covers 13 residues. The V end lost 2 bases, the J end lost 4 bases, and 9 bases lay between the germline ends. Per germline, CDR1 SGHRS and CDR2 YFSETQ. CDR3 DNA: TGCGCCAGCAGCTTACAGGCGAGCACTGAAGCTTTCTTT. Protein sequence: CASSLQASTEAFF.

With respect to this clone: Other DNA sequences in the same sample also yield this CDR3. The CDR3 DNA reads TGTGCCAGCTCACCGGGACAGGACTATGGCTACACCTTC. This encodes CASSPGQDYGYTF. The gene calls are TRBV18 and TRBJ1-2, with 8 bases aligning to TRBD1. Germline CDR1 KGHSH, CDR2 LQKENI. The trim removed 3 bases at V and 3 bases at J, leaving 0 bases unmatched. The CDR3 runs 13 residues.

This clone was seen a few times. The chain employs TRBV2 and TRBJ1-3; D uncertain. CDR1 and CDR2 from the germline V gene are SNHLY and FYNNEI. The CDR3 is made up of 13 amino acids. The ends were cut back, 8 bases at V and 0 bases at J, with 8 bases in the middle. The CDR3 sequence is CASWKGSGNTIYF. The CDR3 DNA is TGTGCCAGCTGGAAGGGCTCTGGAAACACCATATATTTT.

The V call is TRBV6-6, the J call TRBJ1-2, with no clear D. Germline CDR1 is MNHNY and CDR2 is SVGAGI (reference sequence). This CDR3 is 12 amino acids long. V gave up 2 bases and J gave up 6 bases, with 7 bases separating them. This chain's CDR3 is CASSYEGHGYTF. CDR3 coding DNA: TGTGCCAGCAGTTACGAGGGTCATGGCTACACCTTC.

V is TRBV9 and J is TRBJ1-2; 9 nucleotides line up with TRBD1. J was trimmed by 4 bases and V by 4 bases; bases with no gene match: 17. Germline V gives CDR1 SGDLS, CDR2 YYNGEE. The CDR3 has 18 amino acids. This CDR3 reads CASSPSPGTGFGAYGYTF. In DNA form, the CDR3 reads TGTGCCAGCAGCCCCAGTCCCGGGACAGGGTTCGGTGCCTATGGCTACACCTTC. Based on the CDR3 plus reference TRBV9 and TRBJ1-2, the full variable domain is DSGVTQTPKHLITATGQRVTLRCSPRSGDLSVYWYQQSLDQGLQFLIQYYNGEERAKGNILERFSAQQFPDLHSELNLSSLELGDSALYFCASSPSPGTGFGAYGYTFGSGTRLTVV.

The V gene is TRBV9, the J gene TRBJ2-3; possible D gene TRBD1, 6 bases. Trimming pared 3 bases from V and 4 bases from J, leaving 15 bases between. CDR3 length equals 15 residues. Germline-derived CDR1 and CDR2 are SGDLS and YYNGEE. In nucleotides, the CDR3 is TGTGCCAGCAGCGCTGGGACAAACTCAGCAGATACGCAGTATTTT. This codes for CASSAGTNSADTQYF. Based on the CDR3 plus reference TRBV9 and TRBJ2-3, the full variable domain is DSGVTQTPKHLITATGQRVTLRCSPRSGDLSVYWYQQSLDQGLQFLIQYYNGEERAKGNILERFSAQQFPDLHSELNLSSLELGDSALYFCASSAGTNSADTQYFGPGTRLTVL.

The rearrangement uses TRBV7-9 and TRBJ1-6; D might be TRBD1 (5 bases). The CDR3 consists of 14 residues. Trimming cost V 5 bases and J 9 bases, with 14 bases left between them. Germline lookup yields CDR1 SEHNR and CDR2 FQNEAQ (reference sequence). CDR3 DNA sequence: TGTGCCAGCAGCCCCGCGGGGGGAGGTTCACCCCTCCACTTT. This translates into CASSPAGGGSPLHF.

DNA for the CDR3: TGTGCCATCAGTGAGCTTCTAACAGCCCAAGAGACCCAGTACTTC. This translates into CAISELLTAQETQYF. The chain uses TRBV10-3 and TRBJ2-5; D call uncertain. This CDR3 spans 15 amino acids. Per the germline V gene, CDR1 is ENHRY and CDR2 is SYGVKD. Deletions cut 2 bases from V and 1 base from J, with 11 bases between.

This chain joins TRBV5-4 and TRBJ2-3; 11 bases fit TRBD2. CDR1 and CDR2 from the germline V gene are SGHNT and YYREEE (reference sequence). V shed 4 bases, J shed 1 base, and the junction held 5 bases outside the gene matches. The CDR3 covers 16 residues. CDR3 residues: CASSRKTSGGTDTQYF. The CDR3 nucleotides read TGTGCCAGCAGCCGCAAGACTAGCGGGGGCACAGATACGCAGTATTTT.

The sample holds a few counts of this clone. The chain joins TRBV6-6 to TRBJ1-2, with TRBD1 matching over 9 bases. The CDR3 runs 16 residues. Germline V lookup: CDR1 MNHNY, CDR2 SVGAGI (reference sequence). Losses at the gene ends were 7 bases for V and 6 bases for J; bases not matched to a gene: 15. CDR3 region: CASTSSESGTGHGYTF. CDR3 nucleotides: TGTGCCAGCACCAGTTCGGAATCCGGGACAGGGCATGGCTACACCTTC.

The J gene is TRBJ1-5, the V gene TRBV5-1, with D possibly being TRBD1 (5 bases). There are 14 residues in the CDR3. Germline V gives CDR1 SGHRS, CDR2 YFSETQ. V shed 0 bases and J shed 2 bases, with 6 bases lying between them. The CDR3 sequence: CASSLGGGNQPQHF. The CDR3 nucleotides are TGCGCCAGCAGCTTGGGAGGGGGCAATCAGCCCCAGCATTTT.

This sequence joins TRBV15 and TRBJ2-1; D might be TRBD1 (6 bases). Germline CDR1 LNHNV, CDR2 YYDKDF (reference sequence). V was trimmed by 0 bases and J by 2 bases, leaving 8 bases between them. The CDR3 covers 15 residues. CDR3 coding DNA: TGTGCCACCAGCAGAGAGGCAGGGGCCTACAATGAGCAGTTCTTC. It is translated as CATSREAGAYNEQFF. Together with reference TRBV15 and TRBJ2-1, the CDR3 gives the full variable domain: DAMVIQNPRYQVTQFGKPVTLSCSQTLNHNVMYWYQQKSSQAPKLLFHYYDKDFNNEADTPDNFQSRRPNTSFCFLDIRSPGLGDTAMYLCATSREAGAYNEQFFGPGTRLTVL.

This clone showed up just a few times. The rearrangement links TRBV21-1 to TRBJ2-5; the DNA was not compared with TRBD2, the D call given in the table. TRBV21-1 is termed a pseudogene. The CDR3 totals 15 residues. Written as DNA, the CDR3 is TGTGCCAGCAGCGAGCGGACGGTGCTCCAAGAGACCCAGTACTTC. This gives the protein CASSERTVLQETQYF.

This clone was seen just once. The genes are TRBV7-3 and TRBJ2-2; weak D call: TRBD1 (6 bases). CDR3 length equals 16 residues. The germline V and J ends were trimmed by 5 bases and 8 bases, with 21 bases remaining between them. Germline V gene data show CDR1 as SGHTA and CDR2 as FQGTGA. CDR3 DNA: TGTGCCAGCAGCGCGAGACAGGCGGGTGTAAAGGGGGAGCTGTTTTTT. Translation gives CASSARQAGVKGELFF. Looking up the rest from reference TRBV7-3 and TRBJ2-2 gives the full variable domain: GAGVSQTPSNKVTEKGKYVELRCDPISGHTALYWYRQSLGQGPEFLIYFQGTGAADDSGLPNDRFFAVRPEGSVSTLKIQRTERGDSAVYLCASSARQAGVKGELFFGEGSRLTVL.

This clone was found a few times. V is TRBV7-9 and J is TRBJ1-4, with TRBD1 as a possible D gene (5 bases). The V end lost 4 bases, the J end lost 0 bases, and 15 bases lay between the germline ends. The CDR3 spans 17 residues. Germline CDR1 and CDR2: SEHNR and FQNEAQ (reference sequence). In nucleotides, the CDR3 is TGTGCCAGCAGCTCCGGGACGGTGACGGCAACTAATGAAAAACTGTTTTTT. Translated, it gives CASSSGTVTATNEKLFF.

The rearrangement links TRBV7-6 to TRBJ1-2, with 7 bases fitting TRBD1. The CDR3 is 13 residues long. J gave up 4 bases and V 5 bases, and 4 bases lay outside the gene matches. CDR1 is SGHVS and CDR2 is FNYEAQ in the germline V gene. The CDR3 here is CASSPGQVYGYTF. The CDR3 DNA sequence: TGTGCCAGCAGCCCCGGACAGGTCTATGGCTACACCTTC.

The chain links TRBV19 to TRBJ1-6; D may be TRBD1 (6 bases). The CDR3 consists of 15 residues. Germline CDR1 LNHDA, CDR2 SQIVND (reference sequence). With 5 bases removed from V and 5 bases from J, the gap between germline ends came to 13 bases. The CDR3 DNA reads as TGTGCCAGTAGTGCCTCAAACAGGGATAATTCACCCCTCCACTTT. Translation gives CASSASNRDNSPLHF. The full variable domain, with the rest looked up from reference TRBV19 and TRBJ1-6, is DGGITQSPKYLFRKEGQNVTLSCEQNLNHDAMYWYRQDPGQGLRLIYYSQIVNDFQKGDIAEGYSVSREKKESFPLTVTSAQKNPTAFYLCASSASNRDNSPLHFGNGTRLTVT.

As concerns this clone: This sample includes further DNA sequences coding for the same CDR3. The rearrangement uses TRBV9 and TRBJ1-1; TRBD1 might be the D (5 bases). Germline CDR1 is SGDLS and CDR2 is YYNGEE. The CDR3 extends over 14 amino acids. V lost 2 bases to trimming and J lost 2 bases, with 10 bases between them. The CDR3 coding sequence is TGTGCCAGCAGCGTGGGGACGGTTAACACTGAAGCTTTCTTT. This sequence encodes CASSVGTVNTEAFF.

This chain uses TRBV7-8 with TRBJ2-3; 8 nucleotides line up with TRBD2. The CDR3 runs 15 residues. Per germline, CDR1 SGHVS and CDR2 FQNEAQ. J lost 0 bases, V lost 5 bases, and 4 bases had no gene match. CDR3 coding DNA: TGTGCCAGCAGCGAACAGCGGGGGAGCACAGATACGCAGTATTTT. As protein: CASSEQRGSTDTQYF.

The rearrangement uses TRBV14 and TRBJ2-2; 10 bases align to TRBD1. After removal of 6 bases from V and 3 bases from J, the junction contained 7 bases not matched to a gene. The CDR3 extends over 16 amino acids. Germline loops: CDR1 SGHDN, CDR2 FVKESK. The CDR3 bases are TGTGCCAGCAGGACAGGGGGCGCCGGGCACACCGGGGAGCTGTTTTTT. It specifies CASRTGGAGHTGELFF.

This clone was detected a few times. The chain carries TRBV19 and TRBJ1-6; tentative D call: TRBD1 (5 bases). V was shortened by 5 bases and J by 5 bases, with 10 bases between the two germline ends. The germline CDR1 and CDR2 sequences are LNHDA and SQIVND (reference sequence). The CDR3 is 14 amino acids. The CDR3 sequence: CASSWGRDNSPLHF. The CDR3 DNA follows: TGTGCCAGTAGTTGGGGACGGGATAATTCACCCCTCCACTTT. The full variable domain, completed using reference TRBV19 and TRBJ1-6, is DGGITQSPKYLFRKEGQNVTLSCEQNLNHDAMYWYRQDPGQGLRLIYYSQIVNDFQKGDIAEGYSVSREKKESFPLTVTSAQKNPTAFYLCASSWGRDNSPLHFGNGTRLTVT.

By proportion, this clone is large (0.1 to 1%). The chain recombines TRBV5-4 with TRBJ1-1; D is undetermined. Trimming stripped 6 bases from V and 1 base from J, with 10 bases between. Germline CDR1 and CDR2: SGHNT and YYREEE (reference sequence). This CDR3 is 13 amino acids long. CDR3 bases: TGTGCCAGCATGCTGTGGGGGAACACTGAAGCTTTCTTT. The encoded protein is CASMLWGNTEAFF.

The rearrangement links TRBV19 to TRBJ1-1; 7 bases map to TRBD1. CDR3 length: 13 residues. Germline loops: CDR1 LNHDA, CDR2 SQIVND (reference sequence). V was pared by 4 bases and J by 1 base, with 0 bases of the junction left unmatched. The CDR3 spells CASSRDRNTEAFF. In nucleotides, the CDR3 is TGTGCCAGTAGTAGGGACAGGAACACTGAAGCTTTCTTT. The entire variable domain, with the rest obtained from reference TRBV19 and TRBJ1-1, is as follows: DGGITQSPKYLFRKEGQNVTLSCEQNLNHDAMYWYRQDPGQGLRLIYYSQIVNDFQKGDIAEGYSVSREKKESFPLTVTSAQKNPTAFYLCASSRDRNTEAFFGQGTRLTVV.

This clone turned up a few times. The rearrangement joins TRBV5-1 to TRBJ2-1; 11 bases agree with TRBD2. The CDR3 has 17 residues. Germline loops: CDR1 SGHRS, CDR2 YFSETQ. Losses at the gene ends were 4 bases for V and 2 bases for J; bases not matched to a gene: 8. The CDR3 DNA is TGCGCCAGCAGCCAACCAAATAGCGGGGGGGCCTACAATGAGCAGTTCTTC. Protein: CASSQPNSGGAYNEQFF. The whole variable domain, remainder taken from reference TRBV5-1 and TRBJ2-1, is KAGVTQTPRYLIKTRGQQVTLSCSPISGHRSVSWYQQTPGQGLQFLFEYFSETQRNKGNFPGRFSGRQFSNSRSEMNVSTLELGDSALYLCASSQPNSGGAYNEQFFGPGTRLTVL.

V gene TRBV21-1 combines with J gene TRBJ1-6; the table assigns TRBD1, which was not confirmed against the DNA. TRBV21-1 is deemed a pseudogene. The CDR3 is 13 residues long. Written as DNA, the CDR3 is TGTGCCCCGGGACAGCATAATAATTCACCCCTCCACTTT. It specifies CAPGQHNNSPLHF.